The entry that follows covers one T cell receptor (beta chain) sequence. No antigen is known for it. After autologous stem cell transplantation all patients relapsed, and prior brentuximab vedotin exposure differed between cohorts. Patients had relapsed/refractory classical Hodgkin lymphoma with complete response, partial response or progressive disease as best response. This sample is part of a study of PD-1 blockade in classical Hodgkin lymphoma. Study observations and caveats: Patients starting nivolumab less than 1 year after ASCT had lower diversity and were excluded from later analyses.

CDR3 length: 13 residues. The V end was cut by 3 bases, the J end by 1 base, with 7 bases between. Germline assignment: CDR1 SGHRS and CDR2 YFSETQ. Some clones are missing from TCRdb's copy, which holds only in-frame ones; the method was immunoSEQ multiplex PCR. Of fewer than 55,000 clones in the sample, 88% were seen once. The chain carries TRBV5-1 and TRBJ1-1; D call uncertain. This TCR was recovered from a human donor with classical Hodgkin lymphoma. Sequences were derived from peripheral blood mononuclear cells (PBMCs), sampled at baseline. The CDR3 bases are TGCGCCAGCAGCTCGGACGGGAACACTGAAGCTTTCTTT. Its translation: CASSSDGNTEAFF.